The 12 T cell receptor beta chains below were found in one sample sequenced in a study of blood T cell repertoires in COVID-19. Assay used: immunoSEQ multiplex PCR; TCRdb lists only in-frame clones, some missing. The table lists 200,000 to 250,000 clones, roughly 82% of them singletons. Sequencing input: peripheral blood. These receptors came from a woman in her 70s with acute or convalescent COVID-19.

The CDR3 DNA reads as TGTGCCAGCAGCCCTGGGACACCTTCACCCCTCCACTTT. Translated, it gives CASSPGTPSPLHF. This chain links TRBV3-1 (or the pseudogene TRBV3-2) with TRBJ1-6, with D perhaps matching TRBD1 (6 bases). The CDR3 contains 13 residues. Germline CDR1 reads LGHDT; CDR2 reads YNNKEL (reference sequence). V lost 4 bases to trimming and J lost 9 bases, with 10 bases between them.

This sequence joins TRBV10-3 and TRBJ2-2; 9 bases agree with TRBD2. The CDR3 has 17 residues. Trimming at V came to 10 bases and at J to 3 bases, leaving 15 bases not matched to a gene. The germline V gene has CDR1 ENHRY and CDR2 SYGVKD. Written as DNA, the CDR3 is TGTGCCACCAGGAGCCCACTAGCGGGCGTCGACACCGGGGAGCTGTTTTTT. Its translation is CATRSPLAGVDTGELFF.

The V gene is TRBV19, the J gene TRBJ1-5; a weak D match, TRBD1 (6 bases). Trimming stripped 3 bases from V and 6 bases from J, with 15 bases between. CDR1 is LNHDA and CDR2 is SQIVND in the germline V gene (reference sequence). The CDR3 extends over 15 amino acids. CDR3 nucleotides: TGTGCCAGTAGTATCGGGGGGTCCAGGGGTCAGCCCCAGCATTTT. The encoded protein is CASSIGGSRGQPQHF.

V usage is TRBV28 and J usage is TRBJ2-5; 11 bases fit TRBD1. Per germline, CDR1 MDHEN and CDR2 SYDVKM. The CDR3 runs to 15 residues. Trimming removed 4 bases from V and 5 bases from J; junction bases left unmatched: 6. The DNA of the CDR3 is TGTGCCAGCAGTTCCGGGACAGGGGGTTGGGAGACCCAGTACTTC. It translates to CASSSGTGGWETQYF.

The chain employs TRBV2 and TRBJ1-6; 7 nucleotides agree with TRBD1. CDR1 SNHLY and CDR2 FYNNEI come from the germline V gene. The CDR3 is 14 residues long. Germline trimming cut 4 bases from V and 8 bases from J; bases unmatched to any gene: 5. Written as DNA, the CDR3 is TGTGCCAGCAGTGGACAGGGCTGGGATTCACCCCTCCACTTT. It yields the protein CASSGQGWDSPLHF.

The V call is TRBV18, the J call TRBJ1-2; D is possibly TRBD1 (6 bases). The germline gives CDR1 KGHSH, CDR2 LQKENI. The CDR3 loop spans 14 amino acids. Trimming pared 1 base from V and 2 bases from J, leaving 8 bases between. The CDR3 region has the DNA TGTGCCAGCTCACCACGGACAGCAAACTATGGCTACACCTTC. The encoded protein is CASSPRTANYGYTF.

This rearrangement joins TRBV5-6 to TRBJ1-6; no clear D. The V and J ends lost 4 bases and 9 bases respectively, with 5 bases between them. Germline V gives CDR1 SGHDT, CDR2 YYEEEE. The CDR3 length is 11 residues. DNA for the CDR3: TGTGCCAGCAGCCACGGTTCACCCCTCCACTTT. This translates into CASSHGSPLHF.

The CDR3 sequence: CASSPSTGRVSYNSPLHF. The CDR3 coding sequence is TGTGCCAGCTCACCCTCAACAGGGAGGGTGTCCTATAATTCACCCCTCCACTTT. The chain combines TRBV18 with TRBJ1-6; tentative D call: TRBD1 (6 bases). Deletions cut 3 bases from V and 1 base from J, with 16 bases between. Germline V gene data show CDR1 as KGHSH and CDR2 as LQKENI. This CDR3 comprises 18 residues. Drawing the rest from reference TRBV18 and TRBJ1-6, the complete variable domain is NAGVMQNPRHLVRRRGQEARLRCSPMKGHSHVYWYRQLPEEGLKFMVYLQKENIIDESGMPKERFSAEFPKEGPSILRIQQVVRGDSAAYFCASSPSTGRVSYNSPLHFGNGTRLTVT.

This chain links TRBV6-1 with TRBJ1-5; D is unresolved. CDR1 MNHNS and CDR2 SASEGT come from the germline V gene. The CDR3 runs 15 residues. V lost 2 bases and J 5 bases, leaving 13 bases between the germline ends. This CDR3 is CASSESTSIYQPQHF. The CDR3 bases are TGTGCCAGCAGTGAATCCACAAGTATCTATCAGCCCCAGCATTTT.

This chain links TRBV5-1 with TRBJ1-6; tentatively, D is TRBD1 (5 bases). V lost 5 bases and J 5 bases, leaving 14 bases between the germline ends. The length of the CDR3 is 15 residues. Germline CDR1 SGHRS, CDR2 YFSETQ. CDR3 sequence: CASRKQEGNNSPLHF. The CDR3 coding sequence is TGCGCCAGCAGAAAGCAGGAGGGGAATAATTCACCCCTCCACTTT.

Remarks on this clone: This CDR3 is also generated by other DNA sequences in the sample. The V gene is TRBV7-2, the J gene TRBJ1-1, with D perhaps TRBD1 (5 bases). V lost 5 bases to trimming and J lost 1 base, with 8 bases between them. The CDR3 consists of 13 residues. In germline, CDR1 is SGHTA, CDR2 FQGNSA. The DNA for the CDR3 is TGTGCCAGCAGCCTTACAGGGAACACTGAAGCTTTCTTT. It encodes CASSLTGNTEAFF.

This chain joins TRBV6-5 and TRBJ1-2, with 11 bases lining up with TRBD1. This CDR3 has 16 amino acids. Germline CDR1 MNHEY, CDR2 SVGAGI. The V segment lost 2 bases and the J segment 4 bases; nucleotides outside the gene matches: 6. The chain's CDR3 is CASSYGGTGGSYGYTF. CDR3 DNA sequence: TGTGCCAGCAGTTACGGAGGGACAGGGGGGTCCTATGGCTACACCTTC.